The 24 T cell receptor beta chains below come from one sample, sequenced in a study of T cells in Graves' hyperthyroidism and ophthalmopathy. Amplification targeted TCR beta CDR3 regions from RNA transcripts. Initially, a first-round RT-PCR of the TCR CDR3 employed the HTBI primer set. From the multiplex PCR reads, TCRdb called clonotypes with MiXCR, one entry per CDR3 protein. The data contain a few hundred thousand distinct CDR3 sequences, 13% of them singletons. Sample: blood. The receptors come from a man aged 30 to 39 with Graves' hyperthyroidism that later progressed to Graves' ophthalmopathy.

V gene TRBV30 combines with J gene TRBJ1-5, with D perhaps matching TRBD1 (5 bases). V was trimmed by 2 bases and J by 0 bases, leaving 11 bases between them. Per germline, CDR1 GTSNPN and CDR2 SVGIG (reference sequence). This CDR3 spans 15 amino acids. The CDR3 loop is CAWSWGTSSNQPQHF. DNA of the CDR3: TGTGCCTGGAGTTGGGGGACCTCTAGCAATCAGCCCCAGCATTTT.

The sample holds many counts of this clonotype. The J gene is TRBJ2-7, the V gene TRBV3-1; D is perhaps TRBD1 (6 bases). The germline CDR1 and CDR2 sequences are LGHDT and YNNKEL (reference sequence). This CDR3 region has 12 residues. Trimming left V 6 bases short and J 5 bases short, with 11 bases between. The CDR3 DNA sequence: TGTGCCAGCAGTTCGAACAGGGACGAGCAGTACTTC. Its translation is CASSSNRDEQYF.

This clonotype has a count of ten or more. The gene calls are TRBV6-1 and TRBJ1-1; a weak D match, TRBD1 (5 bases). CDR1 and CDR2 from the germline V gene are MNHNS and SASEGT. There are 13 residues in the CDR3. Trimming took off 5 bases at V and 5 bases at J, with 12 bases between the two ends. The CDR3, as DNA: TGTGCCAGCAGTCCCGCAGGGCGGACTGAAGCTTTCTTT. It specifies CASSPAGRTEAFF.

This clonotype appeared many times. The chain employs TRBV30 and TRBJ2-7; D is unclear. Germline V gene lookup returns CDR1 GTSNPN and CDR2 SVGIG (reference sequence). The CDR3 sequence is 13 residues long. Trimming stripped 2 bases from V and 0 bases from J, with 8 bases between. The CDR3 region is CAWSRHLSYEQYF. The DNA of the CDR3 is TGTGCCTGGAGTCGACACCTCTCCTACGAGCAGTACTTC.

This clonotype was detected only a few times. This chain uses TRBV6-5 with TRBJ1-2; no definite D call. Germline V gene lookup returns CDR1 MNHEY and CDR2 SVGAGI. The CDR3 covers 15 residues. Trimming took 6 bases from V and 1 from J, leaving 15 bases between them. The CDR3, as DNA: TGTGCCAGCAGACCCCGGGATTCCCTTAACTATGGCTACACCTTC. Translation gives CASRPRDSLNYGYTF.

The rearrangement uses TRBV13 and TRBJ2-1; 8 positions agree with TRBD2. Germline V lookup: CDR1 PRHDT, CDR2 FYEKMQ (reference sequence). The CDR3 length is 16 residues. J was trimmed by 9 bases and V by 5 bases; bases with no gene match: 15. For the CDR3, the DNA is TGTGCCAGCAGCCCTCGAGCAAGCGGGGGCAACCGTGAGCAGTTCTTC. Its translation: CASSPRASGGNREQFF.

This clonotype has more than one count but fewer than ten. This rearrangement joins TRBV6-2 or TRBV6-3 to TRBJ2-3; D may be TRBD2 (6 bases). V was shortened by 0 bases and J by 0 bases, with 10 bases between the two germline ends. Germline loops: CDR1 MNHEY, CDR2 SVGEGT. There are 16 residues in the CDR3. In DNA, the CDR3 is TGTGCCAGCAGTTACTCGACACTAGCTAGCACAGATACGCAGTATTTT. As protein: CASSYSTLASTDTQYF.

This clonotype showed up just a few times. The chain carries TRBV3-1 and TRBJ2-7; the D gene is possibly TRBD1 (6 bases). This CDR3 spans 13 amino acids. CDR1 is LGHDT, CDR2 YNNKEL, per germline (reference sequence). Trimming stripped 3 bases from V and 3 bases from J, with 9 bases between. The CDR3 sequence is CASSQGAVYEQYF. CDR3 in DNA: TGTGCCAGCAGCCAGGGGGCAGTCTACGAGCAGTACTTC.

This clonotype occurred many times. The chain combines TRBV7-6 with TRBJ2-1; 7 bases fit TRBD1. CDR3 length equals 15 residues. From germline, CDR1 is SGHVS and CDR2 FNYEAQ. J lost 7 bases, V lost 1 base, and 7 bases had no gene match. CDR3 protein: CASSLGGGPFNEQFF. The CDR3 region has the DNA TGTGCCAGCAGCTTAGGAGGGGGCCCGTTTAATGAGCAGTTCTTC.

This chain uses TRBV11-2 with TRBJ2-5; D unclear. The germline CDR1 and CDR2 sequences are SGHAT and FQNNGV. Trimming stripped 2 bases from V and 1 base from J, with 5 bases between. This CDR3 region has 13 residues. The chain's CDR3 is CASSLSIQETQYF. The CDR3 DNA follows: TGTGCCAGCAGCTTAAGTATCCAAGAGACCCAGTACTTC. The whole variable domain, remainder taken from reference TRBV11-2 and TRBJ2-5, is EAGVAQSPRYKIIEKRQSVAFWCNPISGHATLYWYQQILGQGPKLLIQFQNNGVVDDSQLPKDRFSAERLKGVDSTLKIQPAKLEDSAVYLCASSLSIQETQYFGPGTRLLVL.

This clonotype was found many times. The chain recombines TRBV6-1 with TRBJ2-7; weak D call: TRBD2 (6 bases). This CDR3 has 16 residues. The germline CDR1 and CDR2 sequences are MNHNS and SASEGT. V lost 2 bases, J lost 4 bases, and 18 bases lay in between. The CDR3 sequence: CASSESLLAGRYEQYF. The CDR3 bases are TGTGCCAGCAGTGAATCATTATTAGCAGGGAGGTACGAGCAGTACTTC.

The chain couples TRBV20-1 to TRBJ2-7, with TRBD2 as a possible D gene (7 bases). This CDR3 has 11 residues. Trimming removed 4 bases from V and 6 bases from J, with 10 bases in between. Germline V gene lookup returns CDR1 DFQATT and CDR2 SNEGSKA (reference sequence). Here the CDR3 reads CSANGGLEQYF. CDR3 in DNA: TGCAGTGCTAACGGGGGGCTCGAGCAGTACTTC.

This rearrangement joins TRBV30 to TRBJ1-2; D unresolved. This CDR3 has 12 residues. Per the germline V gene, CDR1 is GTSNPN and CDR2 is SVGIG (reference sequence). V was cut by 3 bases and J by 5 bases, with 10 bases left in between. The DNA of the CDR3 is TGTGCCTGGAGCCTTGGGGAATATGGCTACACCTTC. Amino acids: CAWSLGEYGYTF.

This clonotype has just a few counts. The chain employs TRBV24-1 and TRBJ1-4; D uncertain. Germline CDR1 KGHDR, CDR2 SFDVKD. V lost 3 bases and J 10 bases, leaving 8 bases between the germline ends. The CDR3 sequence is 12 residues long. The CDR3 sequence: CATSDPRGKLFF. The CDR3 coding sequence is TGTGCCACCAGTGATCCCCGAGGAAAACTGTTTTTT.

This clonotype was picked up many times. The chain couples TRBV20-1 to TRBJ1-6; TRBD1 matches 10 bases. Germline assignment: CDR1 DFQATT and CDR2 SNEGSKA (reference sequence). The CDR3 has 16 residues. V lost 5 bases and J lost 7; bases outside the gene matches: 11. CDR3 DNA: TGCAGTGCTGATTGGACAGGGGGAATACAGAATTCACCCCTCCACTTT. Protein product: CSADWTGGIQNSPLHF.

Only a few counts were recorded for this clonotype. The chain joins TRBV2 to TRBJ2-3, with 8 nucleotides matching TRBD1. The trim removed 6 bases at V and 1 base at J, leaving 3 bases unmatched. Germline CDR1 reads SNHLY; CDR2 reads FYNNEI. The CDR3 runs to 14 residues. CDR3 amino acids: CASRTGGGTDTQYF. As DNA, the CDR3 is TGTGCCAGCAGAACAGGGGGTGGCACAGATACGCAGTATTTT.

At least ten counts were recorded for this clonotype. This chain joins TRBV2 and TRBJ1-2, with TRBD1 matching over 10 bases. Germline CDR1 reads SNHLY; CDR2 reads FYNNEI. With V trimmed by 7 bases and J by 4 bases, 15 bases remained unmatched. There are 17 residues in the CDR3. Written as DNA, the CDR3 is TGTGCCAGCACTGTCGGGACAGGGGTCCCAAGAGGCTATGGCTACACCTTC. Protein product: CASTVGTGVPRGYGYTF. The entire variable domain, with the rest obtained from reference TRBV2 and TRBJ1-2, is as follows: EPEVTQTPSHQVTQMGQEVILRCVPISNHLYFYWYRQILGQKVEFLVSFYNNEISEKSEIFDDQFSVERPDGSNFTLKIRSTKLEDSAMYFCASTVGTGVPRGYGYTFGSGTRLTVV.

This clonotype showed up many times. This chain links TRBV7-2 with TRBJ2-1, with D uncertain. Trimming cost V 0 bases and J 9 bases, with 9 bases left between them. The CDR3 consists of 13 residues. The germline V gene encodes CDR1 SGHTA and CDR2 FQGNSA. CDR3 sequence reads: CASSLARLREQFF. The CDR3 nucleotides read TGTGCCAGCAGCTTAGCGAGGCTACGTGAGCAGTTCTTC. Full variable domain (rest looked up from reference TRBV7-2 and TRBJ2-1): GAGVSQSPSNKVTEKGKDVELRCDPISGHTALYWYRQSLGQGLEFLIYFQGNSAPDKSGLPSDRFSAERTGGSVSTLTIQRTQQEDSAVYLCASSLARLREQFFGPGTRLTVL.

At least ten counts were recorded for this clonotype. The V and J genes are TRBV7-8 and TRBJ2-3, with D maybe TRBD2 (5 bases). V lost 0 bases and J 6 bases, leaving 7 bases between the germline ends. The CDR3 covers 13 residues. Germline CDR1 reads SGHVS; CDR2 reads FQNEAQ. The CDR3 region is CASSLAREDTQYF. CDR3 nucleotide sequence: TGTGCCAGCAGCTTAGCGAGGGAGGATACGCAGTATTTT.

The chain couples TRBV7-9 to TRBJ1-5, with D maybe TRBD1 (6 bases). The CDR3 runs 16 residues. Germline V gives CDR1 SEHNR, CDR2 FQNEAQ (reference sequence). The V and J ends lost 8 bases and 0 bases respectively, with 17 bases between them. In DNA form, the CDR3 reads TGTGCCAGCGCGAGGGGGGGAACCTTTAGCAATCAGCCCCAGCATTTT. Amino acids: CASARGGTFSNQPQHF.

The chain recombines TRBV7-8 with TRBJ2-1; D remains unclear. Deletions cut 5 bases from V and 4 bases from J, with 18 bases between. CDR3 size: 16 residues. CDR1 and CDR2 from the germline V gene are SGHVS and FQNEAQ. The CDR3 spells CASSPRTPATYNEQFF. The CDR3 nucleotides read TGTGCCAGCAGCCCCCGTACTCCCGCGACGTACAATGAGCAGTTCTTC.

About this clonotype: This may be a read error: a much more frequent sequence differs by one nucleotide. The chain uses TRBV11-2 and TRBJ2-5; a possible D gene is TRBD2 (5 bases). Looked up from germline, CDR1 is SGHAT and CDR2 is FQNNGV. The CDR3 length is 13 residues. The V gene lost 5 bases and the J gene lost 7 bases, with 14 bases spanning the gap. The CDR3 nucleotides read TGTGCCAGCAGCACCACTAGAAAGGGGACCCAGTACTTC. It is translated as CASSTTRKGTQYF.

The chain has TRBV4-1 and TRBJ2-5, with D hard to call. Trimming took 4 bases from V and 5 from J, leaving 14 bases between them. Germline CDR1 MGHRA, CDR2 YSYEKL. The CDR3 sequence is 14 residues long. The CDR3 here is CASSPLPPVETQYF. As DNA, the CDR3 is TGCGCCAGCAGCCCCCTCCCCCCGGTGGAGACCCAGTACTTC.

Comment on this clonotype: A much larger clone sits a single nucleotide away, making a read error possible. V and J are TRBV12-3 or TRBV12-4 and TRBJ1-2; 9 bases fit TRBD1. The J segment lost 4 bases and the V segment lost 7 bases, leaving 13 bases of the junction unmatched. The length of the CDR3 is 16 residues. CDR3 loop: CASISTGGTSSYGYTF. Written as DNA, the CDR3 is TGTGCCAGCATTTCGACAGGGGGGACCTCTAGCTATGGCTACACCTTC.